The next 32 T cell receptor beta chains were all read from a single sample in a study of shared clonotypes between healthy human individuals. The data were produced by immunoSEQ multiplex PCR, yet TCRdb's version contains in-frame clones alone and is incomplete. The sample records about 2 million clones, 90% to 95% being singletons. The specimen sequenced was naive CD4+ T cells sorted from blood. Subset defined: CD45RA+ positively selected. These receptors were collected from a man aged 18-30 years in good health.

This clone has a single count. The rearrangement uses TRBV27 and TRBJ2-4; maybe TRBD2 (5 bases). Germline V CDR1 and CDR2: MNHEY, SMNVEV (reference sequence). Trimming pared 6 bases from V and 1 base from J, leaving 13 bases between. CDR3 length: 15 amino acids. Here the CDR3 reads CASSRGPGAKNIQYF. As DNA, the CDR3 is TGTGCCAGCAGCCGAGGCCCGGGGGCCAAAAACATTCAGTACTTC.

The CDR3: CASSESSHVPYEQYF. The CDR3 DNA follows: TGTGCCAGCAGTGAGAGTAGCCATGTCCCCTACGAGCAGTACTTC. This chain uses TRBV2 with TRBJ2-7; no definite D call. V gave up 3 bases and J gave up 2 bases, with 14 bases separating them. The V gene's germline CDR1 is SNHLY and CDR2 FYNNEI. CDR3 length: 15 amino acids.

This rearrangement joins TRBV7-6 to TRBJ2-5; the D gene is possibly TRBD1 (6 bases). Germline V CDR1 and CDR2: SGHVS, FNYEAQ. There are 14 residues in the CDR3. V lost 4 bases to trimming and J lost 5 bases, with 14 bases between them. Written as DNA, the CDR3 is TGTGCCAGCAGCTCTTTGACAGGCCTGGAGACCCAGTACTTC. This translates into CASSSLTGLETQYF.

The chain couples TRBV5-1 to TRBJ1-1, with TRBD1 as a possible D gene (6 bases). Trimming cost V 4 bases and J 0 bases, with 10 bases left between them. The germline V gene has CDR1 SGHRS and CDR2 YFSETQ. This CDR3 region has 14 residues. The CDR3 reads CASSIQGLNTEAFF. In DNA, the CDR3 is TGCGCCAGCAGCATACAGGGATTGAACACTGAAGCTTTCTTT.

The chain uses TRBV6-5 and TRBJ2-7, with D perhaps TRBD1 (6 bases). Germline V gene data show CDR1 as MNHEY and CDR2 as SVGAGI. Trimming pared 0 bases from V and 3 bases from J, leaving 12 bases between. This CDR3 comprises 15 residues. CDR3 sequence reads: CASSYSTGQLYEQYF. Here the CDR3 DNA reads TGTGCCAGCAGTTACTCGACCGGACAGCTCTACGAGCAGTACTTC.

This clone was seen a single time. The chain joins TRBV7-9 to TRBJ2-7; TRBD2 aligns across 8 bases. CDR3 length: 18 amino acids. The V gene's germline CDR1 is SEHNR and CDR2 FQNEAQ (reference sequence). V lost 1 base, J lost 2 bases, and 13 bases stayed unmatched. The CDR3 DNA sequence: TGTGCCAGCAGCTTAGGACTACTAGCGCGGGAGGAGACCTACGAGCAGTACTTC. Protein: CASSLGLLAREETYEQYF.

CDR3 nucleotide sequence: TGTGCCAGTAGTCACCGGGAAGGACTCAATCAGCCCCAGCATTTT. Translation gives CASSHREGLNQPQHF. V and J are TRBV19 and TRBJ1-5; the D is unclear. Trimming pared 5 bases from V and 3 bases from J, leaving 14 bases between. This CDR3 spans 15 amino acids. Germline lookup yields CDR1 LNHDA and CDR2 SQIVND (reference sequence).

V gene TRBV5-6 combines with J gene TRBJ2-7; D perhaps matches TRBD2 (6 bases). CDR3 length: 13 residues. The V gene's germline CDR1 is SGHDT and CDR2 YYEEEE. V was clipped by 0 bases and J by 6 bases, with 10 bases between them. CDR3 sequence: CASSLVSRGEQYF. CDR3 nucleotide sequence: TGTGCCAGCAGCTTGGTGTCGCGGGGCGAGCAGTACTTC.

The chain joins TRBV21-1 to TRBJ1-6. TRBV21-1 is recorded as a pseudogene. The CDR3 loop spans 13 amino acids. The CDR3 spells CASSPRSWGPLHF. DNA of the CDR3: TGTGCCAGCAGCCCCCGAAGTTGGGGACCCCTCCACTTT.

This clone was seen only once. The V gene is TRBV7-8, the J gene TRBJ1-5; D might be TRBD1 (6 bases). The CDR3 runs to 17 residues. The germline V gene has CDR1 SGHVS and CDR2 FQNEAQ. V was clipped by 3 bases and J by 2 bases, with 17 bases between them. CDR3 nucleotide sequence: TGTGCCAGCAGCTTGGGGGCCAGGCAGGGCGGCAATCAGCCCCAGCATTTT. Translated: CASSLGARQGGNQPQHF.

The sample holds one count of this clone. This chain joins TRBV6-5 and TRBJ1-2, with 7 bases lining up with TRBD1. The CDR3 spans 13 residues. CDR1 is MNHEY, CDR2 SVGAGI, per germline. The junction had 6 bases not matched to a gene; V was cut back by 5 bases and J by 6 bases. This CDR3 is CASSRQGTHGYTF. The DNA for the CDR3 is TGTGCCAGCAGTCGACAGGGTACCCATGGCTACACCTTC.

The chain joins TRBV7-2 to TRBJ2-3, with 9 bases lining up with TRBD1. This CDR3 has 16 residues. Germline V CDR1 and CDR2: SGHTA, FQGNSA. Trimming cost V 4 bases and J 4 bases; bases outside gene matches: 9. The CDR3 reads CASSWGQGKVADTQYF. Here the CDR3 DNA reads TGTGCCAGCAGCTGGGGACAGGGAAAAGTGGCAGATACGCAGTATTTT.

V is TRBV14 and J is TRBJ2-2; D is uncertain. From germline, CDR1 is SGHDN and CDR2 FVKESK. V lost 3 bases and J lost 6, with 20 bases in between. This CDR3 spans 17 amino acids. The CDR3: CASSHPHSIWDSGELFF. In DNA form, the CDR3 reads TGTGCCAGCAGCCATCCCCACAGTATCTGGGATTCCGGGGAGCTGTTTTTT.

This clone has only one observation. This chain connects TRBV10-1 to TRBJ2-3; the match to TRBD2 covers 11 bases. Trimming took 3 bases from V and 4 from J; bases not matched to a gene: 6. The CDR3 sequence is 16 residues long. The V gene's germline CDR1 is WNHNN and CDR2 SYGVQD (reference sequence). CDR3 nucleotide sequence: TGCGCCAGCAGTGAACTTAGCGGGGGGGCCTCAGATACGCAGTATTTT. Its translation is CASSELSGGASDTQYF.

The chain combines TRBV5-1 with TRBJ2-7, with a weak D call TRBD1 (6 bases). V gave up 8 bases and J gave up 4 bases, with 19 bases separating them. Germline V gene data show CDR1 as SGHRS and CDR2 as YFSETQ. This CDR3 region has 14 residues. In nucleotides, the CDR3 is TGCGCCAGTAGCCCAGGGGATAGAAATTACGAGCAGTACTTC. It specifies CASSPGDRNYEQYF.

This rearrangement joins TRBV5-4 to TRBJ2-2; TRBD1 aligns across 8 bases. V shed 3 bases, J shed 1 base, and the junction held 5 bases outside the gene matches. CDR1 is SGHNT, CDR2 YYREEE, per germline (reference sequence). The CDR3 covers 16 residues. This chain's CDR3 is CASSSPGTGNTGELFF. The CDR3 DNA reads TGTGCCAGCAGCTCCCCCGGGACAGGGAACACCGGGGAGCTGTTTTTT.

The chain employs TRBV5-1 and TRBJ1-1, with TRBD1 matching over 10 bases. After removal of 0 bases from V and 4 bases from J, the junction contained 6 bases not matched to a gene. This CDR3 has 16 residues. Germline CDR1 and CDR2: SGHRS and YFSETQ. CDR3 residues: CASSLAGQGVGTEAFF. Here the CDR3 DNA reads TGCGCCAGCAGCTTGGCCGGACAGGGGGTTGGCACTGAAGCTTTCTTT.

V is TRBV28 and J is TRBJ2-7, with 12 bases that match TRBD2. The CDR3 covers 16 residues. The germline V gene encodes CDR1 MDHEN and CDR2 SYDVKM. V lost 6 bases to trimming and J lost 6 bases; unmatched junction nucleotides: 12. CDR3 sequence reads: CASRLTGTSGSGEQYF. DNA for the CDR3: TGTGCCAGCAGACTTACCGGGACTAGCGGGTCTGGCGAGCAGTACTTC.

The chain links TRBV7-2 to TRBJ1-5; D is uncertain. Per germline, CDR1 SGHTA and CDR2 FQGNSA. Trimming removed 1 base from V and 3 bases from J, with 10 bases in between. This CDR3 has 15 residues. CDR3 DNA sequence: TGTGCCAGCAGCTTAGAGGGCGCGATCAATCAGCCCCAGCATTTT. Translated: CASSLEGAINQPQHF.

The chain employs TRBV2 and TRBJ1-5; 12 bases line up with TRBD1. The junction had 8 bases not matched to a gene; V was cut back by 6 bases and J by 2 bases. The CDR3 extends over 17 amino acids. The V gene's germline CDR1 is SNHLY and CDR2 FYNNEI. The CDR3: CASSGTGGATGNQPQHF. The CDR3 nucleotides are TGTGCCAGCAGCGGGACAGGGGGCGCGACGGGCAATCAGCCCCAGCATTTT.

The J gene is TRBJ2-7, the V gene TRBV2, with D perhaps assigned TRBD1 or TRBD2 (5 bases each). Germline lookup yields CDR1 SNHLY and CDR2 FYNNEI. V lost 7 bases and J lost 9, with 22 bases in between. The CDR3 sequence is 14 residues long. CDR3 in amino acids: CASTSPGRLPGQYF. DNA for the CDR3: TGTGCCAGCACAAGCCCGGGACGACTCCCCGGGCAGTACTTC.

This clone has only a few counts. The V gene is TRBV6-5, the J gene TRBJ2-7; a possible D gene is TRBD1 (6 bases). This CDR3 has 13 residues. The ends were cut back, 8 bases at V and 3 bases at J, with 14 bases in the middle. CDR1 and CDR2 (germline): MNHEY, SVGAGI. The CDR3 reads CASGPDSIYEQYF. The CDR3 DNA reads TGTGCCAGCGGACCGGACAGTATCTACGAGCAGTACTTC.

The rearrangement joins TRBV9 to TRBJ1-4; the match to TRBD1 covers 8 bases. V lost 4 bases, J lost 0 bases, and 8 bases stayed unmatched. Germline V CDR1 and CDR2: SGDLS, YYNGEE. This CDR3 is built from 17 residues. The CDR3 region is CASSFSTGGTTNEKLFF. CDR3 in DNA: TGTGCCAGCAGCTTCTCCACAGGGGGTACAACTAATGAAAAACTGTTTTTT. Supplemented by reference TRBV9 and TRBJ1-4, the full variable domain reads DSGVTQTPKHLITATGQRVTLRCSPRSGDLSVYWYQQSLDQGLQFLIQYYNGEERAKGNILERFSAQQFPDLHSELNLSSLELGDSALYFCASSFSTGGTTNEKLFFGSGTQLSVL.

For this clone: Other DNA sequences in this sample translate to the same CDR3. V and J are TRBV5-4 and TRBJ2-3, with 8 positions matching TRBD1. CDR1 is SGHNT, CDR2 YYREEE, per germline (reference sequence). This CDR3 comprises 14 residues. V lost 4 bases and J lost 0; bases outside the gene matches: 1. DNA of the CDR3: TGTGCCAGCAGCCGGACAGGGAGCACAGATACGCAGTATTTT. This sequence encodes CASSRTGSTDTQYF.

The CDR3 here is CASSYAGQGRLREQYF. The CDR3 DNA follows: TGTGCCAGCAGTTACGCGGGACAGGGAAGGCTACGAGAGCAGTACTTC. The chain employs TRBV6-7 and TRBJ2-7, with 9 bases fitting TRBD1. TRBV6-7 is treated as an ORF (open reading frame) with a function not yet certain. J gave up 7 bases and V 2 bases, and 12 bases lay outside the gene matches. This CDR3 is 16 amino acids long.

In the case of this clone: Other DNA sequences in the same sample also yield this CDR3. CDR3 nucleotides: TGCGCCAGCAGTGTGGGGGGCTCAAACACTGAAGCTTTCTTT. Translated: CASSVGGSNTEAFF. The V and J genes are TRBV10-1 and TRBJ1-1, with D maybe TRBD1 (6 bases). The CDR3 totals 14 residues. Per germline, CDR1 WNHNN and CDR2 SYGVQD (reference sequence). V lost 4 bases and J lost 2, with 11 bases in between.

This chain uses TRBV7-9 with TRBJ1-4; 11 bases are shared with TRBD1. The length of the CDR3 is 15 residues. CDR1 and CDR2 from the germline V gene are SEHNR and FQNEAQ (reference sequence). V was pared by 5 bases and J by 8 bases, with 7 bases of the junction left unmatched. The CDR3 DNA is TGTGCCAGCAGCCCCCGGACAGGGGGCGCGGAAAAACTGTTTTTT. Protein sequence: CASSPRTGGAEKLFF.

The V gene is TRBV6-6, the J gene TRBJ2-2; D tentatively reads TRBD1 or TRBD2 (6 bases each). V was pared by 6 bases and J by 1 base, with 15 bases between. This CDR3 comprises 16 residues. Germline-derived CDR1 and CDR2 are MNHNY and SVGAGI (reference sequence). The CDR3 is CASRGSGGGNTGELFF. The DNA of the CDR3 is TGTGCCAGCAGAGGTAGCGGAGGGGGGAACACCGGGGAGCTGTTTTTT.

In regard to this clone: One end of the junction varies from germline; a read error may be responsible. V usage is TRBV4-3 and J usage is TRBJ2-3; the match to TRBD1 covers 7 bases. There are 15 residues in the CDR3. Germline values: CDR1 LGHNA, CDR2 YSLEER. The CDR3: CASSQEDRATGTQYF. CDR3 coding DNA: TGCGCCAGCAGCCAAGAAGACAGGGCGACAGGTACGCAGTATTTT.

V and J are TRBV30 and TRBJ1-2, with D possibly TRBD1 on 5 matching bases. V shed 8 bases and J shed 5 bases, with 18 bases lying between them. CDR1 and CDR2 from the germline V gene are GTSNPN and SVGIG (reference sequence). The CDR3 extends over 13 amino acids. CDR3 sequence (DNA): TGTGCCGCCCCCGGGGGGTCCTCGTATGGCTACACCTTC. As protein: CAAPGGSSYGYTF. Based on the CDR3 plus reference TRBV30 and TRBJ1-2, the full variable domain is SQTIHQWPATLVQPVGSPLSLECTVEGTSNPNLYWYRQAAGRGLQLLFYSVGIGQISSEVPQNLSASRPQDRQFILSSKKLLLSDSGFYLCAAPGGSSYGYTFGSGTRLTVV.

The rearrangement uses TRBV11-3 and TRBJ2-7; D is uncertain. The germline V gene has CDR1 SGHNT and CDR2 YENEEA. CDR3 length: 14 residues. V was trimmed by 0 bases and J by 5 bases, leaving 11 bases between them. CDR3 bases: TGTGCCAGCAGCTTAGACTGGCAGACGAACGAGCAGTACTTC. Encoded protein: CASSLDWQTNEQYF.

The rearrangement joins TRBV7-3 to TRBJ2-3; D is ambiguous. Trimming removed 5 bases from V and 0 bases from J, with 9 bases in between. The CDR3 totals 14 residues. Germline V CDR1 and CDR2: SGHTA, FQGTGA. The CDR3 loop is CASSPYTSTDTQYF. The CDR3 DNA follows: TGTGCCAGCAGCCCCTACACTAGCACAGATACGCAGTATTTT.